Here is one T cell receptor (beta chain) with its context. This sample was included in a study of blood T cell repertoires in COVID-19. Profiling relied on immunoSEQ multiplex PCR, and the TCRdb table lists in-frame clones only, not all of them. The profile shows roughly 400,000 clones, roughly nine tenths of them singletons. Germline V gene sequence: CDR1 SQVTM, CDR2 ANQGSEA. The ends lost 1 base at V and 2 bases at J; junction bases unmatched: 4. The CDR3 length is 15 residues. Cohort 3 donors counted as recovered after two negative PCRs, clearance, or resolved symptoms. This chain uses TRBV29-1 with TRBJ2-1; TRBD2 agrees at 8 bases. The sample taken for sequencing was PBMCs or T cells enriched from blood (not recorded which). This clonotype was obtained from a woman in her 30s who had recovered from COVID-19. The CDR3 DNA is TGCAGCGTTGAAGGGTCGGGACTAGCCTACAATGAGCAGTTCTTC. Residues: CSVEGSGLAYNEQFF.